A selection of T cell receptor beta chains follows, all from one sample in a study of post-analysis software for immune sequencing data. TCRdb reprocessed the PCR reads with MiXCR, giving one entry per CDR3 protein. The sample holds some 500,000 distinct CDR3 sequences; 40% to 55% are singletons and the top ten take 9.5% to 13%. The material sequenced was blood. The receptors here all came from a girl between 5 and 17 years old with multiple sclerosis. CDR3s include the opening cysteine and the closing phenylalanine or tryptophan. A D gene is named only where the DNA matches it firmly. Clone size is shown for a subset of rows, as once, few, many or a class of expanded clone.

clone_size j_call v_call d_call cdr3_aa cdr3_nt
. TRBJ2-7 TRBV20-1 TRBD2 CSARPLLAETYNEQYF TGCAGTGCTAGACCTCTCCTAGCGGAGACCTACAATGAGCAGTACTTC
. TRBJ1-4 TRBV5-6 . CASSLTGQEPEKLFF TGTGCCAGCAGCCTGACGGGCCAGGAGCCTGAAAAACTGTTTTTT
. TRBJ1-3 TRBV7-9 . CASSIEVYSGNTIYF TGTGCCAGCAGCATAGAGGTCTACTCTGGAAACACCATATATTTT
. TRBJ2-7 TRBV6-2/TRBV6-3 . CASSGAKSYEQYF TGTGCCAGCAGTGGTGCTAAATCCTACGAGCAGTACTTC
few TRBJ1-2 TRBV20-1 . CSARLLSGYTF TGCAGTGCTAGGCTGCTCTCTGGCTACACCTTC
. TRBJ2-7 TRBV20-1 TRBD2 CSAREPSGNPHEQYF TGCAGTGCTAGAGAACCCAGCGGGAACCCCCACGAGCAGTACTTC
. TRBJ1-5 TRBV12-3/TRBV12-4 . CASSPARGDQPQHF TGTGCCAGCAGTCCTGCACGGGGGGATCAGCCCCAGCATTTT
few TRBJ1-1 TRBV6-5 . CASSYFRTLNTEAFF TGTGCCAGCAGTTACTTCCGGACCTTGAACACTGAAGCTTTCTTT
. TRBJ1-1 TRBV29-1 TRBD1 CSVPSRGRGNTEAFF TGCAGCGTCCCTAGCAGGGGGCGCGGAAATACTGAAGCTTTCTTT
many TRBJ2-1 TRBV29-1 TRBD2 CSVVVAGNEQFF TGCAGCGTTGTAGTAGCGGGCAATGAGCAGTTCTTC
few TRBJ1-2 TRBV29-1 . CSVDIQRRSLYGYTF TGCAGCGTTGATATCCAGCGTCGATCTCTCTATGGCTACACCTTC
once TRBJ2-1 TRBV20-1 . CSARERTGPYNEQFF TGCAGTGCTAGAGAAAGGACCGGCCCCTACAATGAGCAGTTCTTC
. TRBJ2-1 TRBV3-1 . CASSEPNNEQFF TGTGCCAGCAGCGAACCAAACAATGAGCAGTTCTTC
. TRBJ2-5 TRBV5-1 . CASSLSEYQETQYF TGCGCCAGCAGCTTGTCAGAGTACCAAGAGACCCAGTACTTC
. TRBJ2-3 TRBV6-2/TRBV6-3 . CASSYVVADTQYF TGTGCCAGCAGTTACGTAGTTGCAGATACGCAGTATTTT
once TRBJ1-1 TRBV20-1 . CSARGLTNTEAFF TGCAGTGCGAGAGGACTAACAAACACTGAAGCTTTCTTT
. TRBJ2-7 TRBV2 TRBD1 CASSERQDRAHEQYF TGTGCCAGCAGTGAACGGCAGGACAGGGCCCACGAGCAGTACTTC
. TRBJ1-4 TRBV2 TRBD1 CASWRTGGYEKLFF TGCGCCAGTTGGAGGACAGGGGGGTATGAAAAACTGTTTTTT
. TRBJ2-1 TRBV5-1 . CASKIGGEAYNEQFF TGCGCCAGCAAGATTGGGGGAGAGGCGTACAATGAGCAGTTCTTC
. TRBJ2-5 TRBV5-1 . CASTVGLRETQYF TGCGCCAGCACCGTGGGACTCCGAGAGACCCAGTACTTC
few TRBJ1-2 TRBV4-1 TRBD1 CASSQEVTGGYGYTF TGCGCCAGCAGCCAAGAGGTGACAGGGGGCTATGGCTACACCTTC
. TRBJ1-2 TRBV13 . CASSPRTSGYGYTF TGTGCCAGCAGCCCCCGGACGAGCGGCTATGGCTACACCTTC
. TRBJ2-7 TRBV10-3 . CAISAEGRSYEQYF TGTGCCATCAGTGCCGAGGGCAGATCCTACGAGCAGTACTTC
. TRBJ2-2 TRBV3-1 TRBD1 CASSPTGENTGEQFF TGTGCCAGCAGCCCCACAGGGGAGAACACCGGGGAGCAGTTTTTT
. TRBJ1-6 TRBV7-6 TRBD1 CASSLGGTENNSPLHF TGTGCCAGCAGCTTAGGCGGGACAGAGAATAATTCACCCCTCCACTTT
. TRBJ1-1 TRBV4-2 . CASSPGVGLTEAFF TGTGCCAGCAGCCCAGGGGTCGGGTTAACTGAAGCTTTCTTT
. TRBJ2-7 TRBV20-1 . CSARDLGRDSYEQYF TGCAGTGCTAGAGATCTCGGGCGGGACTCCTACGAGCAGTACTTC
few TRBJ2-1 TRBV28 TRBD2 CASSPGGSGRRNEQFF TGTGCCAGCAGCCCCGGGGGGAGCGGGAGGAGGAATGAGCAGTTCTTC
. TRBJ2-1 TRBV7-2 . CASSLAVGLDYNEQFF TGTGCCAGCAGCTTAGCCGTGGGACTTGACTACAATGAGCAGTTCTTC
. TRBJ2-3 TRBV20-1 . CSASSVAEDTDTQYF TGCAGTGCTTCCTCGGTCGCGGAAGACACAGATACGCAGTATTTT
few TRBJ1-2 TRBV7-9 . CASSRTGASRDGYTF TGTGCCAGCAGCCGTACGGGGGCGAGTCGTGATGGCTACACCTTC
. TRBJ2-5 TRBV4-2 TRBD2 CASSQFQTGTSGETQYF TGTGCCAGCAGCCAGTTCCAGACCGGGACTAGTGGGGAGACCCAGTACTTC
. TRBJ1-5 TRBV5-1 . CASSLGRVDQPQHF TGCGCCAGCAGCTTGGGAAGGGTCGATCAGCCCCAGCATTTT
. TRBJ1-2 TRBV7-3 . CASSLGVYGYTF TGTGCCAGCAGCTTGGGAGTTTATGGCTACACCTTC
. TRBJ2-5 TRBV4-1 . CASSQGVGAETQYF TGCGCCAGCAGCCAAGGTGTTGGAGCGGAGACCCAGTACTTC
. TRBJ2-5 TRBV20-1 TRBD2 CSATGTSGRETQYF TGCAGTGCTACCGGGACTAGCGGGAGAGAGACCCAGTACTTC
. TRBJ1-5 TRBV12-3/TRBV12-4 . CASSLEGHRGGRNQPQHF TGTGCCAGCAGTTTAGAGGGACACCGGGGAGGGCGCAATCAGCCCCAGCATTTT
. TRBJ2-3 TRBV20-1 TRBD2 CSARRLAGDGTDTQYF TGCAGTGCTAGGAGGCTAGCGGGAGATGGAACAGATACGCAGTATTTT
. TRBJ2-1 TRBV7-9 . CASSFWGLSNEQFF TGTGCCAGCAGCTTTTGGGGGCTGTCCAATGAGCAGTTCTTC
. TRBJ2-1 TRBV7-2 TRBD1 CASSFFGTGRYNEQFF TGTGCCAGCAGCTTTTTTGGGACAGGGAGGTACAATGAGCAGTTCTTC
few TRBJ2-3 TRBV2 TRBD2 CASSGTSGTPDTQYF TGTGCCAGCAGTGGGACTAGCGGGACGCCAGATACGCAGTATTTT
. TRBJ2-1 TRBV12-3/TRBV12-4 TRBD2 CASSSGLAGLSEQFF TGTGCCAGCAGTTCCGGACTAGCGGGACTCAGTGAGCAGTTCTTC
. TRBJ2-3 TRBV20-1 TRBD1 CSASIRIERTGGTDTQYF TGCAGTGCTAGTATTAGGATAGAACGGACAGGGGGCACAGATACGCAGTATTTT
. TRBJ2-3 TRBV7-2 . CASSLYGGGSDTQYF TGTGCCAGCAGCCTCTACGGTGGAGGGTCAGATACGCAGTATTTT
. TRBJ2-1 TRBV9 . CASSVGGQGRGEQFF TGTGCCAGCAGCGTAGGCGGTCAGGGTAGGGGTGAGCAGTTCTTC
. TRBJ2-1 TRBV20-1 TRBD2 CSARPRDYTRNEQFF TGCAGTGCTAGGCCCCGGGACTACACCCGCAATGAGCAGTTCTTC
. TRBJ2-5 TRBV4-1 TRBD2 CASSLPGLAGDEQYF TGCGCCAGCAGCCTTCCGGGACTAGCGGGAGATGAGCAGTACTTC
. TRBJ1-1 TRBV29-1 TRBD1 CSGQGDRKNTEAFF TGCAGCGGCCAGGGGGACAGAAAAAACACTGAAGCTTTCTTT
. TRBJ1-2 TRBV5-1 TRBD1 CASSWAAGGDYGYTF TGCGCCAGCAGCTGGGCGGCAGGGGGGGACTATGGCTACACCTTC
. TRBJ1-5 TRBV27 . CASSLWGEGNQPQHF TGTGCCAGCAGTTTATGGGGGGAAGGGAATCAGCCCCAGCATTTT
. TRBJ2-3 TRBV28 . CASSPRGAEDTQYF TGTGCCAGCAGCCCACGGGGGGCCGAAGATACGCAGTATTTT
few TRBJ2-4 TRBV10-3 TRBD1 CAIRGDRAPENIQYF TGTGCCATCAGAGGGGACAGGGCCCCCGAAAACATTCAGTACTTC
. TRBJ2-5 TRBV12-3/TRBV12-4 . CASSIEVEETQYF TGTGCCAGCAGCATTGAGGTTGAGGAGACCCAGTACTTC
. TRBJ2-7 TRBV20-1 TRBD2 CGGGRFSYEQYF TGCGGGGGCGGGAGGTTCTCCTACGAGCAGTACTTC